This TCR beta chain is drawn from a study of blood T cells in healthy people across ages. General study results and limits: Diversity of TCR beta per million T cells declined in a roughly linear way with age.

Sample-barcoded 5' priming and a J-beta primer mix drove a second PCR of roughly 6 to 12 cycles. TCRdb recomputed calls from the 5' RACE reads with MiXCR, one row per CDR3 protein. The profile shows 550,000 to 650,000 distinct CDR3 sequences, about 28% of them singletons. Trimming cost V 5 bases and J 4 bases, with 13 bases left between them. The CDR3 sequence is 14 residues long. Germline V CDR1 and CDR2: SGHDT, YYEEEE. This clonotype was detected a few times. What it recognizes is unknown. A further study also used this sample, focusing on T cells of mothers and their children.

The chain combines TRBV5-6 with TRBJ2-1, with D tentatively TRBD2 (6 bases). This receptor was obtained from a boy aged 2 to 9 in good health. Sequenced: blood. DNA of the CDR3: TGTGCCAGCAGTCCCCCGGGGGATTACAATGAGCAGTTCTTC. Encoded protein: CASSPPGDYNEQFF.